This T cell receptor beta chain was retrieved from a study of shared clonotypes between healthy human individuals. Produced via immunoSEQ multiplex PCR; TCRdb's table is partial and in-frame only. The table lists around 750,000 clones, 74% of them singletons, with around 1.6% in the top ten. Trimming left V 3 bases short and J 1 base short, with 7 bases between. This CDR3 contains 13 residues. The germline V gene encodes CDR1 SEHNR and CDR2 FQNEAQ (reference sequence). Sequences were obtained from memory CD4+ T cells sorted from blood. The subset is: CD45RA-negative fraction. The TCR comes from a woman aged 25 to 45 in good health. The gene calls are TRBV7-9 and TRBJ2-7, with D possibly matching TRBD1 (5 bases). CDR3 sequence: CASSFRQSYEQYF. The CDR3 DNA sequence: TGTGCCAGCAGCTTTAGACAGTCCTACGAGCAGTACTTC.